What follows are 2 T cell receptor beta chains derived from one specimen sequenced in a study of blood T cell repertoires in COVID-19. Using immunoSEQ multiplex PCR, the repertoire was profiled, and TCRdb retains in-frame clones only, with some absent. The data show tens of thousands of clones, with roughly 88% seen just once and 2% to 2.5% held by the top ten. The sample taken for sequencing was peripheral blood. These receptors originate from a human donor in a cohort sampled during active COVID-19.

The chain employs TRBV11-2 and TRBJ1-6; the D gene is possibly TRBD1 (5 bases). The length of the CDR3 is 16 residues. CDR1 is SGHAT, CDR2 FQNNGV, per germline. Trimming removed 7 bases from V and 10 bases from J, with 23 bases in between. The CDR3 is CASTSLSAGKESPLHF. In DNA form, the CDR3 reads TGTGCCAGCACCTCGTTGTCGGCAGGGAAGGAGTCACCCCTCCACTTT. The whole variable domain, filled in from reference TRBV11-2 and TRBJ1-6, reads EAGVAQSPRYKIIEKRQSVAFWCNPISGHATLYWYQQILGQGPKLLIQFQNNGVVDDSQLPKDRFSAERLKGVDSTLKIQPAKLEDSAVYLCASTSLSAGKESPLHFGNGTRLTVT.

This chain joins TRBV24-1 and TRBJ2-1; 9 nucleotides line up with TRBD1. The ends lost 4 bases at V and 2 bases at J; junction bases unmatched: 5. This CDR3 has 16 amino acids. Germline V gene lookup returns CDR1 KGHDR and CDR2 SFDVKD. CDR3 coding DNA: TGTGCCACCAGTGACAGGGGGACAGGGCCCTACAATGAGCAGTTCTTC. Amino acids: CATSDRGTGPYNEQFF.